This is a list of T cell receptor beta chains from one sample in a study of T cells after posttransplantation cyclophosphamide. TCRdb's table, derived via immunoSEQ multiplex PCR, lists solely in-frame clones and lacks some. The table has about 36,000 clones, more than 70% seen once. Sequencing was performed on CD4+ T cells sorted from blood, taken around 2,000 days after a stem cell transplant with posttransplant cyclophosphamide. The receptor set was obtained from a female patient in her thirties or forties who received an allogeneic stem cell transplant from a related donor, was CMV-positive, and had no GVHD. Some T cells may have come from the graft donor. Each CDR3 is given with its conserved first and last residue. A D gene is named only where the DNA matches it firmly. Size values are once, few and many counts, or a class for expanded clones, and some rows have none.

clone_size d_call j_call v_call cdr3_aa cdr3_nt
NA TRBD2 TRBJ2-5 TRBV10-3 CAISATSGGAGETQYF TGTGCCATCAGCGCAACTAGCGGGGGGGCGGGGGAGACCCAGTACTTC
NA TRBD2 TRBJ2-3 TRBV7-2 CASSSRASGGLTDTQYF TGTGCCAGCAGCTCCCGGGCTAGCGGGGGACTCACAGATACGCAGTATTTT
NA TRBD1 TRBJ2-2 TRBV5-1 CASSLRTGETGELFF TGCGCCAGCAGCTTGCGGACAGGGGAGACCGGGGAGCTGTTTTTT
once NA TRBJ1-1 TRBV15 CATSRDGGRGEAFF TGTGCCACCAGCAGAGACGGGGGGCGCGGTGAAGCTTTCTTT
NA TRBD2 TRBJ2-3 TRBV2 CASSEWGRGVDLTDTQYF TGTGCCAGCAGTGAATGGGGGCGGGGGGTTGATCTCACAGATACGCAGTATTTT
NA NA TRBJ2-2 TRBV2 CASREGGAGELFF TGTGCCAGCAGGGAGGGCGGCGCCGGGGAGCTGTTTTTT
once TRBD1 TRBJ1-5 TRBV2 CASSLDRGQNQPQHF TGTGCCAGCAGTTTGGACAGGGGGCAAAATCAGCCCCAGCATTTT
NA NA TRBJ1-2 TRBV5-6 CASSPRVLDYGYTF TGTGCCAGCAGCCCGAGGGTCCTGGACTATGGCTACACCTTC
NA NA TRBJ1-2 TRBV29-1 CSVEGADNYGYTF TGCAGCGTTGAAGGGGCTGACAACTATGGCTACACCTTC
few NA TRBJ2-7 TRBV7-2 CASSSNRVALSYEQYF TGTGCCAGCAGCTCCAACAGGGTCGCCCTCTCCTACGAGCAGTACTTC
once NA TRBJ1-4 TRBV18 CASSGGGRGEKLFF TGTGCCAGCTCCGGTGGCGGCCGTGGGGAAAAACTGTTTTTT
NA TRBD2 TRBJ2-7 TRBV6-5 CASSYGEGYEQYF TGTGCCAGCAGTTACGGGGAGGGCTACGAGCAGTACTTC
NA NA TRBJ2-6 TRBV19 CASGLSGANVLTF TGTGCCAGTGGGCTCTCTGGGGCCAACGTCCTGACTTTC
NA NA TRBJ2-7 TRBV19 CASSIDRGYEQYF TGTGCCAGTAGTATAGACCGGGGGTACGAGCAGTACTTC
NA NA TRBJ1-1 TRBV5-1 CASSPGDSLNTEAFF TGCGCCAGCAGCCCAGGCGACAGCCTGAACACTGAAGCTTTCTTT
few TRBD1 TRBJ1-1 TRBV29-1 CSVAEGAPSAFF TGCAGCGTTGCAGAGGGGGCTCCGTCCGCTTTCTTT
few TRBD1 TRBJ2-2 TRBV29-1 CSVVKGAVGELFF TGCAGCGTTGTGAAGGGGGCGGTCGGGGAGCTGTTTTTT
few TRBD2 TRBJ2-7 TRBV5-4 CASRKTSDEQYF TGTGCCAGCAGGAAGACTAGCGACGAGCAGTACTTC
NA TRBD1 TRBJ1-6 TRBV5-1 CASSLDREGARSGNSPLHF TGCGCCAGCAGCTTGGATCGAGAGGGGGCGCGGAGTGGTAATTCACCCCTCCACTTT
NA NA TRBJ2-2 TRBV7-8 CASSLDQAAGELFF TGTGCCAGCAGCTTAGACCAGGCCGCCGGGGAGCTGTTTTTT
NA TRBD2 TRBJ2-5 TRBV5-1 CASSLELGGETQYF TGCGCCAGCAGCTTGGAACTCGGGGGGGAGACCCAGTACTTC
NA NA TRBJ2-3 TRBV5-1 CASSLHSDTQYF TGCGCCAGCAGCTTGCACTCAGATACGCAGTATTTT
NA NA TRBJ2-5 TRBV5-4 CASKPGQNQETQYF TGTGCCAGCAAACCCGGACAAAATCAAGAGACCCAGTACTTC
NA NA TRBJ2-5 TRBV11-1 CASSLGQGLETQYF TGTGCCAGCAGCTTAGGCCAGGGGTTGGAGACCCAGTACTTC
NA TRBD2 TRBJ2-3 TRBV7-9 CASSSSGGNTQYF TGTGCCAGCAGCTCCAGCGGGGGGAATACGCAGTATTTT
few TRBD1 TRBJ2-2 TRBV5-1 CASRQMGTGAGELFF TGCGCCAGCAGACAAATGGGGACAGGTGCGGGGGAGCTGTTTTTT
NA TRBD1 TRBJ2-7 TRBV11-3 CASSRGTGGLSSYEQYF TGTGCCAGCAGCCGGGGGACAGGGGGCCTTAGCTCCTACGAGCAGTACTTC
NA NA TRBJ1-6 TRBV7-2 CASSLTGSSYNSPLHF TGTGCCAGCAGCTTGACAGGCTCCTCCTATAATTCACCCCTCCACTTT
NA TRBD1 TRBJ1-2 TRBV5-5 CASSLHGQATTSGYTF TGTGCCAGCAGCCTCCATGGACAGGCGACCACGAGCGGCTACACCTTC
NA TRBD2 TRBJ2-1 TRBV9 CASSVLAGVSYNEQFF TGTGCCAGCAGCGTACTAGCGGGGGTTTCCTACAATGAGCAGTTCTTC
NA NA TRBJ2-5 TRBV5-6 CASHARLDFQETQYF TGTGCCAGCCACGCGAGGCTGGATTTCCAAGAGACCCAGTACTTC